A selection of T cell receptor beta chains follows, all from one sample in a study of shared clonotypes between healthy human individuals. Sequencing used immunoSEQ multiplex PCR; TCRdb keeps in-frame clones, though not all of them. The sample has nearly 2 million clones, about 95% seen once. Sample: naive CD8+ T cells sorted from blood. The receptors derive from a man aged 18 to 29 in good health. CDR3s include the opening cysteine and the closing phenylalanine or tryptophan. The D gene is left open where the match is weak. Expanded clones get a size class; other rows say once, few or many, or leave the size out.

CASSLAGLAGAYEQYF | TGTGCCAGCAGCTTAGCCGGACTAGCGGGAGCCTACGAGCAGTACTTC | 16 | TRBD2 | TRBV11-2 | - | TRBJ2-7
CASSQGRGGTGELFF | TGCGCCAGCAGCCAAGGCAGGGGCGGCACCGGGGAGCTGTTTTTT | 15 | - | TRBV4-3 | once | TRBJ2-2
CASTSSYEQYF | TGTGCCAGCACCAGCTCCTACGAGCAGTACTTC | 11 | - | TRBV21-1 | - | TRBJ2-7
CASSPPDRVGNQPQHF | TGTGCCAGCAGTCCCCCTGACAGGGTGGGCAATCAGCCCCAGCATTTT | 16 | TRBD1 | TRBV27 | - | TRBJ1-5
CASGLAGPHNEQFF | TGTGCCAGCGGCTTAGCGGGGCCCCACAATGAGCAGTTCTTC | 14 | TRBD2 | TRBV2 | - | TRBJ2-1
CASKDLGNTGELFF | TGTGCCAGCAAAGACCTAGGGAACACCGGGGAGCTGTTTTTT | 14 | - | TRBV7-9 | - | TRBJ2-2
CASSFGTDRPQHF | TGTGCCAGCAGCTTCGGGACAGATCGGCCCCAGCATTTT | 13 | TRBD1 | TRBV11-2 | - | TRBJ1-5
CASSLSPGVGTGELFF | TGTGCCAGCAGTTTATCGCCAGGTGTTGGCACCGGGGAGCTGTTTTTT | 16 | - | TRBV27 | - | TRBJ2-2
CASSPLEGLFGYTF | TGTGCCAGCAGTCCCCTCGAAGGCCTGTTTGGCTACACCTTC | 14 | - | TRBV28 | - | TRBJ1-2
CASSLVGGGEQYF | TGTGCCAGCAGCTTAGTGGGAGGGGGTGAGCAGTACTTC | 13 | - | TRBV7-8 | - | TRBJ2-7
CASSVAVYDRGYGYTF | TGTGCCAGCAGCGTAGCAGTATATGACAGGGGCTATGGCTACACCTTC | 16 | TRBD1 | TRBV9 | once | TRBJ1-2
CASSISENTEAFF | TGTGCCAGTAGTATATCAGAGAACACTGAAGCTTTCTTT | 13 | - | TRBV19 | - | TRBJ1-1
CASGGGNQPQHF | TGTGCCTCGGGGGGCGGCAATCAGCCCCAGCATTTT | 12 | - | TRBV27 | - | TRBJ1-5
CASSWESSSYEQYF | TGCGCCAGCAGCTGGGAGTCCTCGAGCTACGAGCAGTACTTC | 14 | - | TRBV4-1 | - | TRBJ2-7
CASSKDRGVEAGTYF | TGTGCCAGCAGCAAAGATCGGGGTGTTGAAGCGGGAACGTACTTC | 15 | - | TRBV21-1 | - | TRBJ2-7
CASSVEGGMTTGELFF | TGTGCCAGCAGCGTAGAGGGGGGGATGACCACCGGGGAGCTGTTTTTT | 16 | - | TRBV9 | - | TRBJ2-2
CASSFFRDEQYF | TGTGCCAGCAGCTTCTTTAGGGACGAGCAGTACTTC | 12 | - | TRBV5-4 | - | TRBJ2-7